The rows below give T cell receptor beta chains drawn from one sample of a study of quantifying T cell responses using KT2 cells. In TCRdb, the UMI-ligation and nested PCR reads were re-called with MiXCR into one record per CDR3 protein. This sample has tens of thousands of distinct CDR3 sequences, with more than 9% found just once. Specimen: PBMCs spiked with cells of the T cell clone KT2. All receptors come from a human donor. CDR3s include the opening cysteine and the closing phenylalanine or tryptophan. The order of the fields is CDR3 protein, CDR3 DNA, D gene, J gene, clone size, V gene. A D gene is named only where the DNA matches it firmly. A row's size may be missing; if present it is once, few, many or a size class.

CASSSGTSGAGNTDTQYF TGTGCCAGCAGCTCCGGGACTAGCGGGGCGGGAAACACAGATACGCAGTATTTT TRBD2 TRBJ2-3 medium-sized TRBV2
CATSRDRDRGGTDTQYF TGTGCCACCAGCAGAGATCGGGACCGAGGGGGCACAGATACGCAGTATTTT . TRBJ2-3 few TRBV15
CASSTTGYNEQFF TGCGCCAGCAGTACCACAGGATACAATGAGCAGTTCTTC . TRBJ2-1 many TRBV4-3
CAISAAGNQPQHF TGTGCCATCAGTGCGGCGGGCAATCAGCCCCAGCATTTT . TRBJ1-5 . TRBV10-3
CASSYVGGPYEQYF TGTGCCAGCAGTTACGTGGGGGGCCCCTACGAGCAGTACTTC . TRBJ2-7 few TRBV6-6
CASKPTGNTEAFF TGTGCCAGCAAGCCGACAGGGAACACTGAAGCTTTCTTT . TRBJ1-1 few TRBV2
CASSYPLGGYGYTF TGTGCCAGCAGCTACCCGCTGGGAGGCTATGGCTACACCTTC . TRBJ1-2 . TRBV6-2/TRBV6-3
CASSLRITSVSYEQYF TGTGCCAGCAGCTTAAGAATAACTAGCGTTTCCTACGAGCAGTACTTC TRBD2 TRBJ2-7 few TRBV11-3
CASSLRRDHNEQFF TGTGCCAGCAGCTTGAGGCGGGACCACAATGAGCAGTTCTTC . TRBJ2-1 . TRBV7-9
CSAADRDRGPNQPQHF TGCAGTGCAGCCGACCGGGACAGGGGACCCAATCAGCCCCAGCATTTT TRBD1 TRBJ1-5 . TRBV20-1
CASSLRPKNQPQHF TGTGCCAGCAGTTTACGGCCGAAAAATCAGCCCCAGCATTTT . TRBJ1-5 many TRBV12-3/TRBV12-4
CASSSLAVTDTQYF TGTGCCAGCAGTTCACTAGCGGTTACAGATACGCAGTATTTT TRBD2 TRBJ2-3 . TRBV12-3/TRBV12-4
CASSLEAGGVQPQHF TGTGCCAGCAGTTTAGAGGCAGGTGGGGTTCAGCCCCAGCATTTT . TRBJ1-5 . TRBV12-3/TRBV12-4
CASSLTPSIYGYTF TGTGCCAGCAGTTTAACCCCCAGCATCTATGGCTACACCTTC . TRBJ1-2 few TRBV27
CAWSVLRETQYF TGTGCCTGGAGTGTACTTCGAGAGACCCAGTACTTC . TRBJ2-5 few TRBV30
CASSPSLGTGSADTQYF TGTGCCAGCAGTCCATCCTTGGGGACAGGGTCGGCAGATACGCAGTATTTT TRBD1 TRBJ2-3 many TRBV12-3/TRBV12-4
CASSLLAGVTGELFF TGTGCCAGCAGTCTACTAGCGGGAGTCACCGGGGAGCTGTTTTTT TRBD2 TRBJ2-2 once TRBV6-2/TRBV6-3
CASSLDHPVGGESEQFF TGTGCCAGCAGCTTAGATCACCCCGTGGGGGGGGAGAGTGAGCAGTTCTTC TRBD2 TRBJ2-1 few TRBV11-3
CASTRGGVAGELFF TGTGCCAGCACACGTGGTGGGGTAGCCGGGGAGCTGTTTTTT . TRBJ2-2 . TRBV5-5
CASSPARRGGSYEQYF TGTGCCAGCAGCCCTGCTCGCAGGGGAGGGTCCTACGAGCAGTACTTC . TRBJ2-7 few TRBV7-9
CASSLAGTGAIERAFF TGCGCCAGCAGCTTGGCGGGGACAGGGGCCATTGAAAGAGCTTTCTTT TRBD1 TRBJ1-1 few TRBV5-1
CASSQRQAQETQYF TGTGCCAGCAGCCAACGACAGGCGCAAGAGACCCAGTACTTC . TRBJ2-5 few TRBV7-2
CASSRNCGRTAGSNQPQHF TGCGCCAGCAGTCGGAATTGCGGGCGGACAGCTGGGAGCAATCAGCCCCAGCATTTT . TRBJ1-5 few TRBV23-1
CATSDFRTGELFF TGTGCCACCAGTGACTTCCGTACCGGGGAGCTGTTTTTT . TRBJ2-2 few TRBV24-1
CAISDTASQGAYNEQFF TGTGCCATCAGTGACACGGCTTCACAGGGTGCCTACAATGAGCAGTTCTTC . TRBJ2-1 few TRBV10-3
CASAGTVNTEAFF TGTGCCAGTGCCGGGACGGTGAACACTGAAGCTTTCTTT . TRBJ1-1 many TRBV4-2
CASSTERELTDTQYF TGTGCCAGCAGTACTGAACGGGAGTTGACAGATACGCAGTATTTT . TRBJ2-3 . TRBV6-2/TRBV6-3
CATSRRGERPVDIQYF TGTGCCACCAGCAGGAGGGGGGAGCGTCCCGTGGACATTCAGTACTTC . TRBJ2-4 many TRBV15
CASSATLSAGGQNEQFF TGTGCCAGCAGTGCAACTTTATCGGCGGGGGGGCAGAATGAGCAGTTCTTC TRBD2 TRBJ2-1 few TRBV12-3/TRBV12-4
CASSPREQGSYEQYF TGTGCCAGCTCACCGAGGGAACAAGGCTCCTACGAGCAGTACTTC . TRBJ2-7 many TRBV18
CSALTGTSGNNEQFF TGCAGTGCACTCACCGGGACTAGCGGAAACAATGAGCAGTTCTTC TRBD2 TRBJ2-1 many TRBV20-1
CASSPGQGSLFTEAFF TGTGCCAGCTCACCGGGACAGGGGTCCCTTTTCACTGAAGCTTTCTTT TRBD1 TRBJ1-1 few TRBV18